This T cell receptor (beta chain) was sequenced during a study of T-cell memory formation after mild COVID-19. TCRdb redid the calling of the 5' RACE reads with MiXCR, one entry per CDR3 protein. The table lists hundreds of thousands of distinct CDR3 sequences, about 17% of them singletons. V lost 4 bases and J lost 2, with 5 bases in between. Per the germline V gene, CDR1 is SGHAT and CDR2 is FQNNGV. The CDR3 has 12 residues. This clonotype was observed a handful of times. The TCR sequence derives from a man aged 18 to 30 who had mild COVID-19 (a few samples of this study predate the infection). Cell type and time point are not known. Specimen: PBMCs or a T cell subset sorted from them (not recorded which). The chain carries TRBV11-2 and TRBJ2-5; the D is unclear. The CDR3 loop is CASSSQQETQYF. CDR3 sequence (DNA): TGTGCCAGCAGCTCCCAACAAGAGACCCAGTACTTC.